These 14 T cell receptor beta chains were sequenced from one sample in a study of vaccination effects on CD4 cells after COVID-19. The assay was immunoSEQ multiplex PCR, and TCRdb's table has in-frame clones only and misses some. In the table there are fewer than 40,000 clones, 65% to 75% of which are singletons. These receptors are not linked to any known antigen. ViraFEST assay sequencing came after antigen-specific CD4+ T cells were expanded with viral peptide pools. Cultured cells yielded isolated CD4+ T cells after approximately nine days. According to PCR results, the person was infected with SARS-CoV-2 between March and December 2020. Sequencing was performed on CD4+ T cells from PBMCs cultured with a peptide pool, taken before COVID-19 vaccination. The receptors here all came from a human donor who had a prior SARS-CoV-2 infection.

The chain is built from TRBV2 and TRBJ1-5; D not certain. V lost 8 bases and J lost 0, with 8 bases in between. Germline V CDR1 and CDR2: SNHLY, FYNNEI. This CDR3 comprises 13 residues. The CDR3 DNA reads as TGTGCCAGCGGGAGCTATAGCAATCAGCCCCAGCATTTT. It is translated as CASGSYSNQPQHF.

J is TRBJ1-2 and V is TRBV12-3 or TRBV12-4; D call uncertain. The CDR3 covers 11 residues. The V and J ends lost 3 bases and 10 bases respectively, with 9 bases between them. The DNA for the CDR3 is TGTGCCAGCAGTTTTACCAGCCACTACACCTTC. This codes for CASSFTSHYTF.

This chain uses TRBV18 with TRBJ2-5; 13 bases agree with TRBD2. V shed 4 bases and J 0 bases; nucleotides not matched to a gene: 8. Germline CDR1 KGHSH, CDR2 LQKENI. The CDR3 is made up of 18 amino acids. CDR3 in DNA: TGTGCCAGCTCACTTGGGACTAGCGGGGCCGCATACCAAGAGACCCAGTACTTC. Protein: CASSLGTSGAAYQETQYF.

The rearrangement uses TRBV7-2 and TRBJ1-5; no definite D call. From germline, CDR1 is SGHTA and CDR2 FQGNSA. Deletions cut 5 bases from V and 5 bases from J, with 10 bases between. CDR3 length equals 13 residues. The DNA for the CDR3 is TGTGCCAGCAGCCCGGACGGAGATCAGCCCCAGCATTTT. It encodes CASSPDGDQPQHF.

J is TRBJ2-3 and V is TRBV5-1, with D possibly called TRBD1 or TRBD2 (6 bases each). Germline loops: CDR1 SGHRS, CDR2 YFSETQ. Trimming pared 4 bases from V and 1 base from J, leaving 10 bases between. This CDR3 contains 14 residues. CDR3 sequence reads: CASSTRGGTDTQYF. Here the CDR3 DNA reads TGCGCCAGCAGCACGAGGGGGGGCACAGATACGCAGTATTTT.

This clone was detected a few times. This chain uses TRBV15 with TRBJ1-2; possibly TRBD1 for D (6 bases). The V end lost 5 bases, the J end lost 3 bases, and 16 bases lay between the germline ends. Germline values: CDR1 LNHNV, CDR2 YYDKDF (reference sequence). CDR3 size: 15 residues. CDR3 coding DNA: TGTGCCACCAGCGAGGGCAGGGGCGAATACTATGGCTACACCTTC. This gives the protein CATSEGRGEYYGYTF.

This chain connects TRBV18 to TRBJ2-3; D is possibly TRBD2 (5 bases). Deletions cut 6 bases from V and 8 bases from J, with 18 bases between. This CDR3 has 14 residues. Per germline, CDR1 KGHSH and CDR2 LQKENI. CDR3 amino acids: CASSPAALGGTQYF. The CDR3 DNA follows: TGTGCCAGCTCCCCAGCGGCACTCGGCGGTACGCAGTATTTT.

The chain joins TRBV4-1 to TRBJ2-3, with D tentatively TRBD2 (7 bases). Germline loops: CDR1 MGHRA, CDR2 YSYEKL. The CDR3 is 19 residues long. Trimming pared 4 bases from V and 4 bases from J, leaving 27 bases between. CDR3 sequence reads: CASSPNFRGGHRGADTQYF. The CDR3 nucleotides are TGCGCCAGCAGCCCTAACTTCCGCGGGGGACACCGAGGTGCAGATACGCAGTATTTT.

The table lists this clone with a few counts. This rearrangement joins TRBV5-4 to TRBJ2-7; D remains unclear. Germline V gene lookup returns CDR1 SGHNT and CDR2 YYREEE (reference sequence). The CDR3 runs to 15 residues. Trimming shortened V by 0 bases and J by 0 bases, and 10 bases separated the two germline ends. The DNA of the CDR3 is TGTGCCAGCAGCTTGGGTGTCGTCACCTCCTACGAGCAGTACTTC. It yields the protein CASSLGVVTSYEQYF.

This clone was observed a handful of times. This chain uses TRBV18 with TRBJ2-2; the D is unclear. The germline CDR1 and CDR2 sequences are KGHSH and LQKENI. CDR3 length: 15 amino acids. Trimming shortened V by 0 bases and J by 2 bases, and 7 bases separated the two germline ends. This chain's CDR3 is CASSPPRGNTGELFF. The CDR3 DNA follows: TGTGCCAGCTCACCACCGCGCGGAAACACCGGGGAGCTGTTTTTT. The whole variable domain, remainder taken from reference TRBV18 and TRBJ2-2, is NAGVMQNPRHLVRRRGQEARLRCSPMKGHSHVYWYRQLPEEGLKFMVYLQKENIIDESGMPKERFSAEFPKEGPSILRIQQVVRGDSAAYFCASSPPRGNTGELFFGEGSRLTVL.

The rearrangement uses TRBV2 and TRBJ1-2; weak D call: TRBD1 (6 bases). Trimming cost V 6 bases and J 0 bases, with 14 bases left between them. CDR3 length: 15 residues. Germline V CDR1 and CDR2: SNHLY, FYNNEI. CDR3 DNA sequence: TGTGCCAGCAGCCTAACACAGGGATCTAACTATGGCTACACCTTC. Translating it yields CASSLTQGSNYGYTF.

This clone was detected only once. This chain uses TRBV3-1 (or the pseudogene TRBV3-2) with TRBJ1-2; TRBD1 matches at 10 bases. The length of the CDR3 is 16 residues. Germline V CDR1 and CDR2: LGHDT, YNNKEL (reference sequence). The V and J ends lost 4 bases and 6 bases, in that order; junction bases with no gene match: 11. CDR3 bases: TGTGCCAGCAGCCCGGGACAGGGGCGGAATTTGGATGGCTACACCTTC. Its protein is CASSPGQGRNLDGYTF.

This chain uses TRBV7-9 with TRBJ1-1, with a possible D match to TRBD1 (5 bases). Germline CDR1 and CDR2: SEHNR and FQNEAQ (reference sequence). V was pared by 3 bases and J by 4 bases, with 12 bases between. The CDR3 contains 14 residues. The chain's CDR3 is CASSFGTGFTEAFF. The DNA for the CDR3 is TGTGCCAGCAGCTTCGGTACAGGATTCACTGAAGCTTTCTTT. Combining the CDR3 with reference TRBV7-9 and TRBJ1-1 gives the whole variable domain DTGVSQNPRHKITKRGQNVTFRCDPISEHNRLYWYRQTLGQGPEFLTYFQNEAQLEKSRLLSDRFSAERPKGSFSTLEIQRTEQGDSAMYLCASSFGTGFTEAFFGQGTRLTVV.

The rearrangement uses TRBV4-2 and TRBJ2-5; 12 bases are a match to TRBD2. CDR3 length: 18 amino acids. With V trimmed by 2 bases and J by 0 bases, 7 bases remained unmatched. The V gene's germline CDR1 is LGHNA and CDR2 YNFKEQ. Here the CDR3 DNA reads TGTGCCAGCAGCCAATTAGTGGCTAGCGGGGGGGACCAAGAGACCCAGTACTTC. The encoded protein is CASSQLVASGGDQETQYF.